This T cell receptor (beta chain) was identified during a study of shared T cell receptors in the human thymus. Trimming removed 2 bases from V and 3 bases from J; junction bases left unmatched: 9. The CDR3 is made up of 16 amino acids. CDR1 is MNHNY, CDR2 SVGAGI, per germline (reference sequence). This clone was counted once. Data came from immunoSEQ multiplex PCR; TCRdb stores just in-frame clones and leaves some out. The table shows roughly 660,000 clones, with roughly 90% occurring only once. In addition, the sample was reused for a study of human thymus T cells.

The sample taken for sequencing was thymocytes. The receptor's source is a boy younger than two with a congenital heart defect. The chain is built from TRBV6-6 and TRBJ2-7, with 8 bases aligning to TRBD2. As DNA, the CDR3 is TGTGCCAGCAGTTACGGGAAGGCGGGGGGAAGCTACGAGCAGTACTTC. It yields the protein CASSYGKAGGSYEQYF.